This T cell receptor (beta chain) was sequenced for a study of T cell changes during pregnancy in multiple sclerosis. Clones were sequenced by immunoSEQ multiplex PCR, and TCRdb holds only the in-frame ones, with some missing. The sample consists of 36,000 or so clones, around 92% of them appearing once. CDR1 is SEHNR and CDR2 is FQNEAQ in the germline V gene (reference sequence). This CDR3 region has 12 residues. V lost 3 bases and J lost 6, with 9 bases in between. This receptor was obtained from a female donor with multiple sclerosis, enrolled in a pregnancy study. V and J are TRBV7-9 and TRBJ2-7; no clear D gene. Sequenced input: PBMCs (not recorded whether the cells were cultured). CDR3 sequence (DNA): TGTGCCAGCAGCTTTGAGTTCGGCGAGCAGTACTTC. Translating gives CASSFEFGEQYF.